The rows below give T cell receptor beta chains drawn from one sample of a study of CD8+ T cells in alopecia areata. Sequenced by immunoSEQ multiplex PCR; TCRdb stores in-frame clones only, minus some. The sample yields 150,000 to 200,000 clones, 55% seen once. The specimen sequenced was CD4+ T cells sorted from blood. The source is a human donor in good health. The CDR3 runs from the conserved cysteine through the conserved F or W. A D gene is named only where the DNA matches it firmly. Clone sizes are given selectively: once, few, many, or a class where the clone is expanded.

few,TRBV5-1,TRBJ2-1,.,TGCGCCAGCAGCGCGACTGGACATGAGCAGTTCTTC,CASSATGHEQFF
.,TRBV5-1,TRBJ2-3,.,TGCGCCAGCAGCTTGGCCCGGGGAGTAACAGATACGCAGTATTTT,CASSLARGVTDTQYF
.,TRBV29-1,TRBJ1-1,.,TGCAGCGTTGGGACCAGGGGAGGGGGGACTGAAGCTTTCTTT,CSVGTRGGGTEAFF
.,TRBV6-6,TRBJ2-3,TRBD2,TGTGCCAGCAGTTACGAGGCGGGAGTAGCAGATACGCAGTATTTT,CASSYEAGVADTQYF
few,TRBV29-1,TRBJ1-2,.,TGCAGCGTTGTAAGCCCCGGGCAGACTAACTATGGCTACACCTTC,CSVVSPGQTNYGYTF
.,TRBV4-2,TRBJ2-2,.,TGTGCCAGCAGCCAAGAAAATTCCAATCCTAGGGCAACCGGGGAGCTGTTTTTT,CASSQENSNPRATGELFF
once,TRBV11-2,TRBJ2-5,.,TGTGCCAGCAGCTTAGGGGAAGAGACCCAGTACTTC,CASSLGEETQYF
.,TRBV30,TRBJ2-7,.,TGTGCCTGGAGAGCTATCCTAAAAGCGGCCGAGCAGTACTTC,CAWRAILKAAEQYF
few,TRBV28,TRBJ2-1,TRBD2,TGTGCCAGCAAGAGCGGGAGAGTATTCTTC,CASKSGRVFF
.,TRBV18,TRBJ2-1,.,TGTGCCAGCTCACCGGACGAATCCTACAATGAGCAGTTCTTC,CASSPDESYNEQFF
.,TRBV10-3,TRBJ2-7,TRBD2,TGTGCCATCAGTGGGGGACTAGCGGGAGATTTCTACGAGCAGTACTTC,CAISGGLAGDFYEQYF
few,TRBV7-2,TRBJ2-1,.,TGTGCCAGCAGACTAGGGGGTAGCCAATATGAGCAGTTCTTC,CASRLGGSQYEQFF
few,TRBV30,TRBJ1-2,.,TGTGCCTGGAGTGTAGTAAACTATGGCTACACCTTC,CAWSVVNYGYTF
.,TRBV4-2,TRBJ1-5,.,TGTGCCAGCAGCCAAGAGATCGAGGGGCTCAATCAGCCCCAGCATTTT,CASSQEIEGLNQPQHF
few,TRBV29-1,TRBJ2-1,TRBD2,TGCAGCGTTTTAAGCGGGACTAGTGACAATGAGCAGTTCTTC,CSVLSGTSDNEQFF
.,TRBV19,TRBJ1-5,.,TGTGCCAGTAGTACGGATGGGTCGTGGAATCAGCCCCAGCATTTT,CASSTDGSWNQPQHF
few,TRBV29-1,TRBJ2-2,.,TGCAGCGTTAGGACGCGCACCGGGGAGCTGTTTTTT,CSVRTRTGELFF
.,TRBV5-4,TRBJ2-7,.,TGTGCCAGCAGCTTGCCGGGGATGCACGAGCAGTACTTC,CASSLPGMHEQYF
.,TRBV29-1,TRBJ2-7,.,TGCAGCGTTCGACAGGGAGGCTCCTACGAGCAGTACTTC,CSVRQGGSYEQYF
.,TRBV29-1,TRBJ2-5,.,TGCAGCGCTACAGGGTCCTTAGGAGAGACCCAGTACTTC,CSATGSLGETQYF
few,TRBV19,TRBJ2-5,TRBD1,TGTGCCAGTAGCCGAACAGGGGGCGCTCAGACCCAGTACTTC,CASSRTGGAQTQYF
.,TRBV2,TRBJ2-1,.,TGTGCCAGCAGTCCAGCGCTCTCCTACAATGAGCAGTTCTTC,CASSPALSYNEQFF
.,TRBV2,TRBJ2-4,.,TGTGCCAGCAGTGATGGGGGGAGGTGGAACATTCAGTACTTC,CASSDGGRWNIQYF
.,TRBV30,TRBJ2-5,.,TGTGCCTGGAGTGCTCCGGGCGGATATGGGGAGACCCAGTACTTC,CAWSAPGGYGETQYF
.,TRBV29-1,TRBJ1-1,TRBD1,TGCAGCGCACGGACAGGGGGGAACACTGAAGCTTTCTTT,CSARTGGNTEAFF